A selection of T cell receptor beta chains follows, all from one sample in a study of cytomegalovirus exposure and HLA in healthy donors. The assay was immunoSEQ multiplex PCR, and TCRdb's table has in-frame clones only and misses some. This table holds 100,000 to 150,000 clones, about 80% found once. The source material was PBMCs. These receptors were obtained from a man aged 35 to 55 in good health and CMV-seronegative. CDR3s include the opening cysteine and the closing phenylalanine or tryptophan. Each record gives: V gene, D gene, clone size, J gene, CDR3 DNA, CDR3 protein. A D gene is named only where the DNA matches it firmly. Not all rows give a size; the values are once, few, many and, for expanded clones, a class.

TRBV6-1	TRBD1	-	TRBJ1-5	TGTGCCAGCAGGTGGACAGGGAGGGGCAATCAGCCCCAGCATTTT	CASRWTGRGNQPQHF
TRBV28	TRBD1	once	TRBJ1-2	TGTGCCAGCAGTTCCGGACAGGGGGCGCCCTATGGCTACACCTTC	CASSSGQGAPYGYTF
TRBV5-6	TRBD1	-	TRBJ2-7	TGTGCCAGCAGCTTATCCGGGACAGGGGCCTACGAGCAGTACTTC	CASSLSGTGAYEQYF
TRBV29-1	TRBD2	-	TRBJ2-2	TGCAGCGTCCGGCTAGCGGGAGGCTCCGGAGGGGAGCTGTTTTTT	CSVRLAGGSGGELFF
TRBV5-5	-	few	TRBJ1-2	TGTGCCAGCAGTCTAGCGGACCTGCGGGGCTACACCTTC	CASSLADLRGYTF
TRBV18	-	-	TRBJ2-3	TGTGCCAGCTCACCACCGGGACACGCCAGCACAGATACGCAGTATTTT	CASSPPGHASTDTQYF
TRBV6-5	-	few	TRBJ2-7	TGTGCCAGCAGAATACCCAGGGGATACGAGCAGTACTTC	CASRIPRGYEQYF
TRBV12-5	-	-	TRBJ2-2	TGTGCTAGTGGTTTGGTACTTTGGCAGGGATCCCCCGGGGAGCTGTTTTTT	CASGLVLWQGSPGELFF
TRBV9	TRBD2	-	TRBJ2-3	TGTGCCAGCAGCCCCCGACTAGCGGGCACAGATACGCAGTATTTT	CASSPRLAGTDTQYF
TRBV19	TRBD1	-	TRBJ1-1	TGTGCCAGTAGTACCCTACAGGGGCCCACCCCTGAAGCTTTCTTT	CASSTLQGPTPEAFF
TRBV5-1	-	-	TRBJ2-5	TGCGCCAGCAGCCAAATCCAAGAGACCCAGTACTTC	CASSQIQETQYF
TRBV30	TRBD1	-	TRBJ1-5	TGTGCCTGGAGTCCCGTGACAGGGCGACAGCCCCAGCATTTT	CAWSPVTGRQPQHF
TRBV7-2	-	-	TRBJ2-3	TGTGCCAGCAACTCCGCAGATACGCAGTATTTT	CASNSADTQYF
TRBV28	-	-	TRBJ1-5	TGTGCCAGCAGTTCGACGGGGAGGCTATATAGCAATCAGCCCCAGCATTTT	CASSSTGRLYSNQPQHF
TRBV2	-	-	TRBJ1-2	TGTGCCAGCAGTGAGAGGGCAGGGGAGAACTATGGCTACACCTTC	CASSERAGENYGYTF
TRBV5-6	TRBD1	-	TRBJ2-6	TGTGCCAGCAGCCTCCGGGACAGGGGTTCTGGGGCCAACGTCCTGACTTTC	CASSLRDRGSGANVLTF
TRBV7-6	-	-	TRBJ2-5	TGTGCCAGCACCCTTTATCAGGGGTACCAAGAGACCCAGTACTTC	CASTLYQGYQETQYF
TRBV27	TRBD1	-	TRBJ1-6	TGTGCCAGCACCGGACAGGGACACTATAATTCACCCCTCCACTTT	CASTGQGHYNSPLHF
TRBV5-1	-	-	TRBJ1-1	TGCGCCAGCAGCTTGCAATCGGAGTCGGGCACTGAAGCTTTCTTT	CASSLQSESGTEAFF